The TCR beta chain described here comes from a study of tumor-infiltrating lymphocytes in localized non-small cell lung cancer. Germline V gene lookup returns CDR1 SNHLY and CDR2 FYNNEI. V was pared by 6 bases and J by 0 bases, with 8 bases between. The CDR3 extends over 14 amino acids. Sequencing was performed with immunoSEQ multiplex PCR; in TCRdb, only in-frame clones are kept and a portion is missing. The sample carries 15,000 to 20,000 clones, about three quarters recorded once. General study results and limits: No link was found between tumor T-cell fraction and recurrence-free survival. Technical variation could not be separated from intratumor heterogeneity here.

About this clone itself: Its cognate antigen is unknown.

The chain employs TRBV2 and TRBJ2-2; perhaps TRBD2 as D (6 bases). This TCR came from a human donor with non-small cell lung cancer. Sequenced: lung tumor tissue. The CDR3 nucleotides read TGTGCCAGCAGCGGGACTGCGAACACCGGGGAGCTGTTTTTT. Protein product: CASSGTANTGELFF.